The TCR beta chain described here comes from a study of blood T cell repertoires in COVID-19. Deletions cut 2 bases from V and 3 bases from J, with 10 bases between. Germline V gene lookup returns CDR1 SQVTM and CDR2 ANQGSEA. The CDR3 is 13 amino acids. How the authors handled the data: Quantification of nucleated cells was approximated via reference gene primer amplification. Repertoires were generated with immunoSEQ multiplex PCR, while TCRdb's copy carries only in-frame clones and drops some. V, J and clone size were drawn from that table, and D and trimming were deduced from the DNA. The sample lists 250,000 to 350,000 clones; around four fifths were seen once.

The specimen was peripheral blood. This receptor was identified in a woman aged 45 to 65 with acute or convalescent COVID-19. The rearrangement joins TRBV29-1 to TRBJ1-1; D perhaps matches TRBD1 (5 bases). The CDR3 bases are TGCAGCGTTGAAAAGGGGTTCGACACTGAAGCTTTCTTT. It specifies CSVEKGFDTEAFF. Variable domain in full (rest from reference TRBV29-1 and TRBJ1-1): SAVISQKPSRDICQRGTSLTIQCQVDSQVTMMFWYRQQPGQSLTLIATANQGSEATYESGFVIDKFPISRPNLTFSTLTVSNMSPEDSSIYLCSVEKGFDTEAFFGQGTRLTVV.